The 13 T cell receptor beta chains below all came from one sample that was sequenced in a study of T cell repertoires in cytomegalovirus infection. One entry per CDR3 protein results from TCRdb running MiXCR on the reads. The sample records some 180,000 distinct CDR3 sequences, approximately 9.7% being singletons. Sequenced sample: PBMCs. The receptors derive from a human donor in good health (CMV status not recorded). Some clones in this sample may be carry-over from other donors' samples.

CDR3 nucleotides: TGTGCCAGCAGTTTATCGGGACAGGCAAATTCACCCCTCCACTTT. Translating gives CASSLSGQANSPLHF. This chain connects TRBV27 to TRBJ1-6, with 8 positions matching TRBD1. Unmatched junction bases numbered 2, after V lost 0 bases and J lost 7 bases. Germline CDR1 and CDR2: MNHEY and SMNVEV (reference sequence). The CDR3 runs 15 residues.

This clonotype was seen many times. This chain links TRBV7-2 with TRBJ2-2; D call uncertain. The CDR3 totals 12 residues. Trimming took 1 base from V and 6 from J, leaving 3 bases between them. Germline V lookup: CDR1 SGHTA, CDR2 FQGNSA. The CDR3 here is CASSLDAGELFF. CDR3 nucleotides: TGTGCCAGCAGCTTAGACGCCGGGGAGCTGTTTTTT.

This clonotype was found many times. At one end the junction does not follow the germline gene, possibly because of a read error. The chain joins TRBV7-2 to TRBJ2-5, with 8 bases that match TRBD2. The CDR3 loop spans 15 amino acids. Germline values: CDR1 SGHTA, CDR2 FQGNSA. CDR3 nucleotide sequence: TGTGCCAGCAGCGTAGCGGGGCCCCGAATGGGGACCCAGTACTTC. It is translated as CASSVAGPRMGTQYF.

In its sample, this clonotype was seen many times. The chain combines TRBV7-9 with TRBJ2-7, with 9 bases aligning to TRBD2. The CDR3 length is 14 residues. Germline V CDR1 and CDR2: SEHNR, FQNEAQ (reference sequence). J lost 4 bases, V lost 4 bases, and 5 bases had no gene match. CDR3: CASSYSGSLYEQYF. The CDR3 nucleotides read TGTGCCAGCAGCTATAGCGGGAGCCTTTACGAGCAGTACTTC.

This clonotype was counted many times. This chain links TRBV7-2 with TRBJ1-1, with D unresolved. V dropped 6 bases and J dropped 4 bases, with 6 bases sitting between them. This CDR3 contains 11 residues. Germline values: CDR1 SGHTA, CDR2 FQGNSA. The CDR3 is CASRQFTEAFF. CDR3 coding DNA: TGTGCCAGCAGACAATTCACTGAAGCTTTCTTT.

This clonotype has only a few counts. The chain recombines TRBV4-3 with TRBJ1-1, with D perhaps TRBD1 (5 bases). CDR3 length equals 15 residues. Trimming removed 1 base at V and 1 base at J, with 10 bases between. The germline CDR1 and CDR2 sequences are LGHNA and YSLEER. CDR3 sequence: CASSQVEGTNTEAFF. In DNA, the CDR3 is TGCGCCAGCAGCCAAGTTGAGGGGACGAACACTGAAGCTTTCTTT.

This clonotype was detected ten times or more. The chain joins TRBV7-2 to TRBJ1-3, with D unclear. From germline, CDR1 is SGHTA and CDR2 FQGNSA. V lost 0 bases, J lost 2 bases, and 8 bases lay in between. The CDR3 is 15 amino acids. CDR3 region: CASSLARQAGNTIYF. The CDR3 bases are TGTGCCAGCAGCTTAGCGCGTCAGGCTGGAAACACCATATATTTT. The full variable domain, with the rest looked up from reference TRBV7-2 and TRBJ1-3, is GAGVSQSPSNKVTEKGKDVELRCDPISGHTALYWYRQSLGQGLEFLIYFQGNSAPDKSGLPSDRFSAERTGGSVSTLTIQRTQQEDSAVYLCASSLARQAGNTIYFGEGSWLTVV.

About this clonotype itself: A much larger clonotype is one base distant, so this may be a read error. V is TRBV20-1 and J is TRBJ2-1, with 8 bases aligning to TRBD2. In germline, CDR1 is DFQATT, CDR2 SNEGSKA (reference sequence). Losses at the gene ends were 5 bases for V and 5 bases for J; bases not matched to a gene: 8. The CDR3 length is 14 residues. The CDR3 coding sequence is TGCAGTGCTCAACCGGGAGGGACCCACAATGAGCAGTTCTTC. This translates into CSAQPGGTHNEQFF.

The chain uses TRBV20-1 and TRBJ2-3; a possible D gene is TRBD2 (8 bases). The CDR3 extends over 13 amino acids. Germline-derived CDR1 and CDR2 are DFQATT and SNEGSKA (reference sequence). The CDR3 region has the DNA TGCAGGCTTCGGGGGGGACAGACGGATACGCAGTATTTT. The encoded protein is CRLRGGQTDTQYF.

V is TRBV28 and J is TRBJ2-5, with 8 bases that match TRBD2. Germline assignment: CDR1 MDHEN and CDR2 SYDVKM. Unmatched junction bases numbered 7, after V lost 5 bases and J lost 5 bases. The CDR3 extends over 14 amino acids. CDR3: CASSLSGMGETQYF. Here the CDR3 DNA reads TGTGCCAGCAGTCTTAGCGGGATGGGGGAGACCCAGTACTTC.

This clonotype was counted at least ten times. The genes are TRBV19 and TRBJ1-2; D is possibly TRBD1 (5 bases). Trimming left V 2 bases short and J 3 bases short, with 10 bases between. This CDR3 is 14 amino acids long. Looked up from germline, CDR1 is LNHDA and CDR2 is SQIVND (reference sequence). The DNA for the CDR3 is TGTGCCAGTAGTATATCGTGGGGCGACTATGGCTACACCTTC. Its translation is CASSISWGDYGYTF.

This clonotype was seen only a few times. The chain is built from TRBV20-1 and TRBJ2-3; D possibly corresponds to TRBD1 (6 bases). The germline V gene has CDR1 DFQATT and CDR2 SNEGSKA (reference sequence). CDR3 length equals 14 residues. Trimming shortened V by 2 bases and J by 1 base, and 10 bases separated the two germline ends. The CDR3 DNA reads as TGCAGTGCTAGACGACAGGACGGCACAGATACGCAGTATTTT. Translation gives CSARRQDGTDTQYF.

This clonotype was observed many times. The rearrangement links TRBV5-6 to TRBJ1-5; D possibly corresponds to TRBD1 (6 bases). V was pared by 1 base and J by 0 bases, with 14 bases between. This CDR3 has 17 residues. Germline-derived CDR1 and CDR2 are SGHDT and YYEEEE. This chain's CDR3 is CASSLTTGGYSNQPQHF. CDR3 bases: TGTGCCAGCAGCTTGACGACGGGGGGCTATAGCAATCAGCCCCAGCATTTT.